The TCR beta chain described here comes from a study of blood T cell repertoires in COVID-19. Study-level background: The United States, Italy and Spain were the sources of the acute and convalescent COVID-19 samples. The cDNA or gDNA used as material had been derived from T cells, B-cell-depleted T cells, or PBMCs.

Original analysis: Estimation of nucleated cell counts relied on the amplification of reference gene primers. Here immunoSEQ multiplex PCR was the method, and the copy in TCRdb shows in-frame clones only, minus some. That table furnishes V, J and clone size, whereas the DNA furnished D and trimming. This table has fewer than 110,000 clones, under 90% appearing once. This TCR was recovered from a human donor in a cohort sampled during active or convalescent COVID-19. Material for sequencing was peripheral blood.

DNA of the CDR3: TGCGCCAGCAGCTTGGAAGGTGGACACTCCCAGCCCCAGCATTTT. Protein: CASSLEGGHSQPQHF. V and J are TRBV5-1 and TRBJ1-5; possible D gene TRBD1, 5 bases. Germline V gene sequence: CDR1 SGHRS, CDR2 YFSETQ. V lost 0 bases and J lost 7, with 14 bases in between. The CDR3 totals 15 residues.